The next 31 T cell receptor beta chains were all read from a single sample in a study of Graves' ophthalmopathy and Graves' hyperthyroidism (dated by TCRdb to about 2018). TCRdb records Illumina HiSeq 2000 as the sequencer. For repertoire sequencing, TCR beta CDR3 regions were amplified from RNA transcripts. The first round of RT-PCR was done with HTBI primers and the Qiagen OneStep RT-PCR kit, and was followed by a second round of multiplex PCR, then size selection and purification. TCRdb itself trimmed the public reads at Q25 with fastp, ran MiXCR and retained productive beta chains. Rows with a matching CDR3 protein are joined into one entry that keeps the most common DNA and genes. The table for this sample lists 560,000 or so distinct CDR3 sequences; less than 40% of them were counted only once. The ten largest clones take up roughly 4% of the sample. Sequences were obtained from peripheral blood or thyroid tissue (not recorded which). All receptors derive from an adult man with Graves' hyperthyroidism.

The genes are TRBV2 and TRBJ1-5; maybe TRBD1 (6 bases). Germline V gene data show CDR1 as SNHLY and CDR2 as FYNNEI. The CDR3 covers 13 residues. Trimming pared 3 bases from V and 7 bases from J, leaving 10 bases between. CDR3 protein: CASSEVTGQPQHF. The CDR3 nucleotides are TGTGCCAGCAGTGAGGTTACAGGGCAGCCCCAGCATTTT.

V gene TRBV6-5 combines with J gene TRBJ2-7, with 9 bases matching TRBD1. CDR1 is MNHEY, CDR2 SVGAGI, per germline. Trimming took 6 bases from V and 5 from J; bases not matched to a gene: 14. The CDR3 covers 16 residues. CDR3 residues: CASRGTGLSIVDEQYF. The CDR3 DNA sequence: TGTGCCAGCAGGGGGACAGGGCTGTCGATTGTGGACGAGCAGTACTTC.

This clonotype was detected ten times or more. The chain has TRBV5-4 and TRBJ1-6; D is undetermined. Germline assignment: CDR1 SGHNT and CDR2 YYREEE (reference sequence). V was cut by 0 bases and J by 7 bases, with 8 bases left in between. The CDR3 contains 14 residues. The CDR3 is CASSLGQINSPLHF. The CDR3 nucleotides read TGTGCCAGCAGCTTGGGGCAGATAAATTCACCCCTCCACTTT.

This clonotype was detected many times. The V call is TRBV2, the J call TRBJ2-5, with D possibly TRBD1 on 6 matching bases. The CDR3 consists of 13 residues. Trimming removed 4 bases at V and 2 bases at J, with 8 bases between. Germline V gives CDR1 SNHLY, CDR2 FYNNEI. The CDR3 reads CASSADRQETQYF. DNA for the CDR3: TGTGCCAGCAGTGCCGACAGGCAAGAGACCCAGTACTTC.

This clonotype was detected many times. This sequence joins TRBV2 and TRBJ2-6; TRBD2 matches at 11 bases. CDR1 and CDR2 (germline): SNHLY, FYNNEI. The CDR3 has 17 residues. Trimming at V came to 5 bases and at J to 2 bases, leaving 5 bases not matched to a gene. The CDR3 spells CASSTGLAVAGANVLTF. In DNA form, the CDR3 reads TGTGCCAGCAGTACGGGACTAGCGGTCGCTGGGGCCAACGTCCTGACTTTC. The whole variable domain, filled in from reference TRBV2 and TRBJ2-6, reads EPEVTQTPSHQVTQMGQEVILRCVPISNHLYFYWYRQILGQKVEFLVSFYNNEISEKSEIFDDQFSVERPDGSNFTLKIRSTKLEDSAMYFCASSTGLAVAGANVLTFGAGSRLTVL.

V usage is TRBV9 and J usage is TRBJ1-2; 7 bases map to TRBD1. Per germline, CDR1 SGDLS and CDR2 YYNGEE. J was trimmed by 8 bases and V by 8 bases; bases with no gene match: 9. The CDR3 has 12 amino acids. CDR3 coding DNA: TGTGCCAGTTTAAACAGGGGCGGCGGCTACACCTTC. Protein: CASLNRGGGYTF.

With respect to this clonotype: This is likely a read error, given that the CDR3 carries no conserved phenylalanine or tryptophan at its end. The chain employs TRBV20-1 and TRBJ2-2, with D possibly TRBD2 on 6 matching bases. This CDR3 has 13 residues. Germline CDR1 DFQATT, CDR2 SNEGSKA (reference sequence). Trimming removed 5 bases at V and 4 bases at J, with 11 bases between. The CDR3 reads CSAQGLVTGELFS. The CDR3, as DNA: TGCAGTGCTCAGGGACTCGTCACCGGGGAGCTGTTTTCT.

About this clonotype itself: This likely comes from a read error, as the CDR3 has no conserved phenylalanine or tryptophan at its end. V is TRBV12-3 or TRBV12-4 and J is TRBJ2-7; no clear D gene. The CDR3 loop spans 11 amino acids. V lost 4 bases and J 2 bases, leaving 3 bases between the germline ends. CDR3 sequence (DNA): TGTGCCAGCAGTTCAACCTACGAGCAGTACCTC. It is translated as CASSSTYEQYL.

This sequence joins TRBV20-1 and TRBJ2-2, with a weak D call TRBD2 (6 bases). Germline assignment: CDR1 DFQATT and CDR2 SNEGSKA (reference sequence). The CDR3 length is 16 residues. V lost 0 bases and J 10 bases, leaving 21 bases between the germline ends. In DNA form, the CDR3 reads TGCAGTGCTAGAGATTCGGGCGGGGCGCATGGTCTGGAGCTGTTTTTT. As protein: CSARDSGGAHGLELFF.

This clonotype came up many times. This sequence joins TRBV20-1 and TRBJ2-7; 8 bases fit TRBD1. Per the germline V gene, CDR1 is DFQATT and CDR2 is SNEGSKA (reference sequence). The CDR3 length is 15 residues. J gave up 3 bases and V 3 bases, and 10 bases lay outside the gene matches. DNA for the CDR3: TGCAGTGCTAGGGATCCCCGGACAGGGAACTACGAGCAGTACTTC. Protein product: CSARDPRTGNYEQYF.

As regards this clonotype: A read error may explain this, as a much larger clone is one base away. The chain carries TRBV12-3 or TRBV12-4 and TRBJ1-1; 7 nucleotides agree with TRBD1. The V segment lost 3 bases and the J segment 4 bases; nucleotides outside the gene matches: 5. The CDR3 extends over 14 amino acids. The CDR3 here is CASSFVGGPTEAFF. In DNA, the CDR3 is TGTGCCAGCAGTTTTGTAGGGGGCCCCACTGAAGCTTTCTTT.

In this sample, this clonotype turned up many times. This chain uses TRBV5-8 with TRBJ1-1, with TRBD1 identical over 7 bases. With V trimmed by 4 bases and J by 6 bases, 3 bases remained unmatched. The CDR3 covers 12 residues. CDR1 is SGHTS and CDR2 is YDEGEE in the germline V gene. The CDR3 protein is CASSGTAPEAFF. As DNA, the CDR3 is TGTGCCAGCAGCGGGACAGCCCCTGAAGCTTTCTTT.

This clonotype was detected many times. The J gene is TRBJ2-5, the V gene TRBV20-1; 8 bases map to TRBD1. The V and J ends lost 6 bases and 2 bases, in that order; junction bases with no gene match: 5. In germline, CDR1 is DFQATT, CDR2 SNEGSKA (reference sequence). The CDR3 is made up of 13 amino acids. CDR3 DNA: TGCAGTGCGCGGGACAGGTTTCAAGAGACCCAGTACTTC. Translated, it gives CSARDRFQETQYF.

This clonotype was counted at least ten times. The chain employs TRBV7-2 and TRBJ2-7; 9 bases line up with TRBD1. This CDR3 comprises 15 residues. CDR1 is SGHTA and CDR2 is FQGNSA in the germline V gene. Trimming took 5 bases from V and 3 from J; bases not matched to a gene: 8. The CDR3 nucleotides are TGTGCCAGCAGCCGGATTGACAGGGGGGACTACGAGCAGTACTTC. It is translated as CASSRIDRGDYEQYF.

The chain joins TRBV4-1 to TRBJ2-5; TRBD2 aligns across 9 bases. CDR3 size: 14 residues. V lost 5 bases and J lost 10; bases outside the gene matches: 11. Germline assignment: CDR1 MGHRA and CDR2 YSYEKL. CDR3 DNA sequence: TGCGCCAGCAGCTCCCCTAGCGGGACCGAAATCCAGTACTTC. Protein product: CASSSPSGTEIQYF.

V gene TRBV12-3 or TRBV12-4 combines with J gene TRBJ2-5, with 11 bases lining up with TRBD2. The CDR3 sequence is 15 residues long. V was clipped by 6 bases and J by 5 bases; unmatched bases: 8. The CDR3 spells CASRYSGGAWETQYF. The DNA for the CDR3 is TGTGCCAGCAGATATAGCGGGGGGGCCTGGGAGACCCAGTACTTC.

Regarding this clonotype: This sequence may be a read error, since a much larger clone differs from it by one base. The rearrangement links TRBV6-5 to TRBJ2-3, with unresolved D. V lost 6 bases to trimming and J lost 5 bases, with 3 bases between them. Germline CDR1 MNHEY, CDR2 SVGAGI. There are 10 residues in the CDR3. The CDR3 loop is CASRGDTQYF. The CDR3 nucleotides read TGTGCCAGCAGGGGAGATACGCAGTATTTT.

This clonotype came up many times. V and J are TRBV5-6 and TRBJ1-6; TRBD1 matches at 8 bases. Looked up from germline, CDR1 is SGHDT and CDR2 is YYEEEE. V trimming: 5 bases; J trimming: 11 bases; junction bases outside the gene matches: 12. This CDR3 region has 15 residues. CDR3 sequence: CASREMGTGLTPLHF. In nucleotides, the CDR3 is TGTGCCAGCAGGGAGATGGGGACAGGTCTTACACCCCTCCACTTT.

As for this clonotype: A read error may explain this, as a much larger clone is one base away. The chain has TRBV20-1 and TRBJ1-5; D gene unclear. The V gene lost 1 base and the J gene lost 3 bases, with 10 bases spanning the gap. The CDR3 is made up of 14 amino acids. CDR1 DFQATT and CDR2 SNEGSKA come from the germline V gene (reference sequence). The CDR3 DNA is TGCAGTGCTAGAGTTGAGGCCATCAATCAGCCCCAGCATTTT. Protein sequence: CSARVEAINQPQHF.

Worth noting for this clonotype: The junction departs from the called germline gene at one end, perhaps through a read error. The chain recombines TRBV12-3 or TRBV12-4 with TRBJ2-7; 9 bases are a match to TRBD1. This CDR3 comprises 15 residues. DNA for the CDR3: TGTGCCACCAGTCCCCGACAGGGGGTAGGGTACGAGCAGTACTTC. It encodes CATSPRQGVGYEQYF.

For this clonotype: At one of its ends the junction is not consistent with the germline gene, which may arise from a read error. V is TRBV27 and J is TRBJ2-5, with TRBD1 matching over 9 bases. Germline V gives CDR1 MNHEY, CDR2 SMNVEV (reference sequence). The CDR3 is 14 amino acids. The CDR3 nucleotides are TGTGCCGGCAGTTTAGGGGACAGGGCTGAGACCCAGTACTTC. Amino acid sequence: CAGSLGDRAETQYF.

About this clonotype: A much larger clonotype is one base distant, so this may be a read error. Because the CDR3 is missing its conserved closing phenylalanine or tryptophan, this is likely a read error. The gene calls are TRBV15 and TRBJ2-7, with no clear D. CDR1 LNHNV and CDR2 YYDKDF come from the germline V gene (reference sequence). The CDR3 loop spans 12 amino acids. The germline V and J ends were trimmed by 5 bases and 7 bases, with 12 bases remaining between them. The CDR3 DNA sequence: TGTGCCACCAGCTTAGGAGCCGGAGAGCAGTACCTC. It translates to CATSLGAGEQYL.

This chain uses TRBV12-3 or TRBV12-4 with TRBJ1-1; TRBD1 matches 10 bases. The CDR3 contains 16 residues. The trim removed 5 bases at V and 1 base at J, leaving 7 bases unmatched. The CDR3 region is CASSRQGALENTEAFF. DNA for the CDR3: TGTGCCAGCAGTCGACAGGGGGCCTTGGAGAACACTGAAGCTTTCTTT.

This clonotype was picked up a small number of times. The CDR3 coding sequence is TGTGCCAGCAGTTTAAGGCAGGCAGGGAGCTCCTACGAGCAGTACTTC. It is translated as CASSLRQAGSSYEQYF. The gene calls are TRBV27 and TRBJ2-7, with D perhaps being TRBD1 or TRBD2 (5 bases each). Germline V gene sequence: CDR1 MNHEY, CDR2 SMNVEV (reference sequence). V lost 2 bases and J 0 bases, leaving 14 bases between the germline ends. This CDR3 is 16 amino acids long.

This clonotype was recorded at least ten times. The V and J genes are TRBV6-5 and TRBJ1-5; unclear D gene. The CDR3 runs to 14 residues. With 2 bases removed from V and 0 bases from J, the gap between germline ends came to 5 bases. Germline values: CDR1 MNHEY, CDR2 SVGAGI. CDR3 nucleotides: TGTGCCAGCAGTTACACTTATAGCAATCAGCCCCAGCATTTT. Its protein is CASSYTYSNQPQHF.

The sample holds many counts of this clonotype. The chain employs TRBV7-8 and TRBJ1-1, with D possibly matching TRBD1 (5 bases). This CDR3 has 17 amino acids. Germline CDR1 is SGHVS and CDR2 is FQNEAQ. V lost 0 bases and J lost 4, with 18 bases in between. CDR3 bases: TGTGCCAGCAGCTTAGCGCGTCGAGGGGCTGGTCTCACTGAAGCTTTCTTT. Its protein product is CASSLARRGAGLTEAFF.

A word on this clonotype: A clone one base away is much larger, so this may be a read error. The CDR3 DNA follows: TGTGCCAGCAGGAACCGACGGGGGGGTTATGGCTGCACCTTC. Its protein is CASRNRRGGYGCTF. The chain has TRBV2 and TRBJ1-2; the D gene is possibly TRBD1 (5 bases). The germline CDR1 and CDR2 sequences are SNHLY and FYNNEI. The CDR3 runs to 14 residues.

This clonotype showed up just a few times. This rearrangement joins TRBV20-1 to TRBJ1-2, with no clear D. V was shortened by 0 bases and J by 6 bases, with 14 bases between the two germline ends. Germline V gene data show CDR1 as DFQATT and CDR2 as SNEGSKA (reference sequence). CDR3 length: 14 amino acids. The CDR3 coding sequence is TGCAGTGCTAGAGATCGGGATGGATGGAATGGCTACACCTTC. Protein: CSARDRDGWNGYTF.

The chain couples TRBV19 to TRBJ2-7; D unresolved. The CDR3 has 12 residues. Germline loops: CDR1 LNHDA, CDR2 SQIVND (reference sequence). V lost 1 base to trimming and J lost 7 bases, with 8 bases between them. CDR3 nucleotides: TGTGCCAGTAGTATAGTGGCCAATGAGCAGTACTTC. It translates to CASSIVANEQYF. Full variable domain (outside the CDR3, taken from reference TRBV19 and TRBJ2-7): DGGITQSPKYLFRKEGQNVTLSCEQNLNHDAMYWYRQDPGQGLRLIYYSQIVNDFQKGDIAEGYSVSREKKESFPLTVTSAQKNPTAFYLCASSIVANEQYFGPGTRLTVT.

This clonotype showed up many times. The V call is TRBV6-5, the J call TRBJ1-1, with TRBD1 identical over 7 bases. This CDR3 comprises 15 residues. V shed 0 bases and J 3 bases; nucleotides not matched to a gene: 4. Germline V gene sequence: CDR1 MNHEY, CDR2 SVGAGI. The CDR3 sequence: CASSYSATGDTEAFF. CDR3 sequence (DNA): TGTGCCAGCAGTTACTCGGCTACAGGGGACACTGAAGCTTTCTTT.

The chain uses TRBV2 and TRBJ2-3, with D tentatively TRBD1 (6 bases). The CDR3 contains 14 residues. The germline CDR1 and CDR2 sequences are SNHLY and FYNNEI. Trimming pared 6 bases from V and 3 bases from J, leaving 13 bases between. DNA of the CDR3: TGTGCCAGCAGCCAAGAAACAGGGACAGATACGCAGTATTTT. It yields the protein CASSQETGTDTQYF.